These 23 T cell receptor beta chains originate from one sample sequenced in a study of molecular identifiers for immune sequencing clone quantification. Using its own MiXCR run on the PCR reads, TCRdb lists one record per CDR3 protein. Among some 320,000 distinct CDR3 sequences, over 20% were seen once, and the ten largest hold 0.65% to 0.75%. Sequencing used naive CD8+ T cells from blood, with Jurkat cell RNA spiked in. Subset meaning: FACS-sorted CD8+CD4-CCR7+CD45RA+ naive T cells. These receptors came from a human donor in good health. Some libraries in this study had Jurkat cell RNA spiked in.

This clonotype came up a few times. The chain links TRBV3-1 to TRBJ2-4; weak D call: TRBD1 (6 bases). This CDR3 has 15 amino acids. Germline V gives CDR1 LGHDT, CDR2 YNNKEL (reference sequence). Trimming removed 6 bases at V and 5 bases at J, with 17 bases between. The CDR3 coding sequence is TGTGCCAGCAGGGCCACAGGGAGAGGGGAAAACATTCAGTACTTC. Encoded protein: CASRATGRGENIQYF.

As to this clonotype: This may stem from a read error, because a much larger clone lies one nucleotide away. V and J are TRBV29-1 and TRBJ1-1; TRBD1 might be the D (5 bases). CDR3 size: 16 residues. Germline loops: CDR1 SQVTM, CDR2 ANQGSEA. V was shortened by 4 bases and J by 0 bases, with 18 bases between the two germline ends. For the CDR3, the DNA is TGCAGCGTTGGGGACCCAACCGACGTCATGAACACTGAAGCTTTCTTT. It codes for CSVGDPTDVMNTEAFF. Combining the CDR3 with reference TRBV29-1 and TRBJ1-1 gives the whole variable domain SAVISQKPSRDICQRGTSLTIQCQVDSQVTMMFWYRQQPGQSLTLIATANQGSEATYESGFVIDKFPISRPNLTFSTLTVSNMSPEDSSIYLCSVGDPTDVMNTEAFFGQGTRLTVV.

Of note for this clonotype: The DNA is omitted, as the CDR3 cannot be located on it reliably, and the CDR3 follows TCRdb's listing. The chain is built from TRBV7-9 and TRBJ2-7; the table calls TRBD1, which could not be checked here. Germline lookup yields CDR1 SEHNR and CDR2 FQNEAQ (reference sequence). The CDR3 comprises 15 residues, both ends counted. CDR3 protein: CASSLVGTGTYERYF.

The chain employs TRBV19 and TRBJ1-5, with D hard to call. Germline V gene data show CDR1 as LNHDA and CDR2 as SQIVND (reference sequence). This CDR3 region has 16 residues. Trimming took 3 bases from V and 1 from J, leaving 13 bases between them. In nucleotides, the CDR3 is TGTGCCAGTAGTATTTGGCTAGGGTCGAGCAATCAGCCCCAGCATTTT. Translated: CASSIWLGSSNQPQHF. The full variable domain, rest sourced from reference TRBV19 and TRBJ1-5, is DGGITQSPKYLFRKEGQNVTLSCEQNLNHDAMYWYRQDPGQGLRLIYYSQIVNDFQKGDIAEGYSVSREKKESFPLTVTSAQKNPTAFYLCASSIWLGSSNQPQHFGDGTRLSIL.

Of note for this clonotype: A much larger clone sits a single nucleotide away, making a read error possible. This chain joins TRBV28 and TRBJ2-7, with no clear D. CDR3 length: 13 amino acids. The V and J ends lost 4 bases and 2 bases respectively, with 9 bases between them. In germline, CDR1 is MDHEN, CDR2 SYDVKM. DNA for the CDR3: TGTGCCAGCAGTTCCTGTAAGGCCTACGAGCAGTACTTC. Residues: CASSSCKAYEQYF.

This chain's CDR3 is CASSPQTGGAYEQYF. The CDR3 nucleotides read TGTGCCAGCAGTCCTCAGACAGGGGGGGCCTACGAGCAGTACTTC. V is TRBV27 and J is TRBJ2-7, with 9 bases that match TRBD1. Germline trimming cut 5 bases from V and 2 bases from J; bases unmatched to any gene: 7. Germline lookup yields CDR1 MNHEY and CDR2 SMNVEV (reference sequence). The CDR3 is 15 residues long.

The rearrangement links TRBV19 to TRBJ1-1, with a possible D match to TRBD1 (6 bases). This CDR3 is built from 14 residues. Germline CDR1 is LNHDA and CDR2 is SQIVND (reference sequence). V lost 3 bases, J lost 7 bases, and 15 bases lay in between. The DNA for the CDR3 is TGTGCCAGTAGTATGAACGGAAAGGACAGTGAAGCTTTCTTT. Translated, it gives CASSMNGKDSEAFF.

The table lists this clonotype with many counts. The chain recombines TRBV4-3 with TRBJ1-4; D unresolved. V lost 1 base and J 5 bases, leaving 5 bases between the germline ends. Germline CDR1 is LGHNA and CDR2 is YSLEER. The CDR3 spans 13 residues. The CDR3 loop reads CASSQGRNEKLFF. The CDR3, as DNA: TGCGCCAGCAGCCAAGGCAGGAATGAAAAACTGTTTTTT.

This clonotype was counted only a few times. This chain uses TRBV13 with TRBJ2-7; unclear D gene. The germline CDR1 and CDR2 sequences are PRHDT and FYEKMQ (reference sequence). The CDR3 has 12 amino acids. V was trimmed by 0 bases and J by 5 bases, leaving 5 bases between them. The CDR3 coding sequence is TGTGCCAGCAGCTTAGGTCAGAACGAGCAGTACTTC. This sequence encodes CASSLGQNEQYF.

This clonotype was seen at least ten times. V and J are TRBV4-3 and TRBJ2-6; D may match TRBD1 or TRBD2 (5 bases each). Trimming took off 0 bases at V and 0 bases at J, with 12 bases between the two ends. The germline gives CDR1 LGHNA, CDR2 YSLEER. The CDR3 sequence is 18 residues long. CDR3 sequence (DNA): TGCGCCAGCAGCCAAGATTCGGGACCCCTCTCTGGGGCCAACGTCCTGACTTTC. Protein: CASSQDSGPLSGANVLTF.

In the case of this clonotype: Relative to the germline gene, one junction end is altered; a read error may explain this. J is TRBJ2-1 and V is TRBV30; no definite D call. The CDR3 runs to 10 residues. Germline CDR1 GTSNPN, CDR2 SVGIG (reference sequence). In nucleotides, the CDR3 is TGTGCCTGGAGTGTAAATGTGCAGTTCTTC. It is translated as CAWSVNVQFF.

This clonotype has just a few counts. Mismatch with germline at one junction end may stem from a read error. This chain uses TRBV25-1 with TRBJ2-5, with 8 bases fitting TRBD1. This CDR3 has 13 amino acids. Germline V CDR1 and CDR2: MGHDK, SYGVNS. CDR3: CASGWTGREPQYF. The CDR3 DNA reads as TGTGCCAGCGGTTGGACAGGGCGAGAGCCCCAGTACTTC.

In regard to this clonotype: This could be a read error, since a much larger clone is one nucleotide away. The conserved closing phenylalanine or tryptophan is absent in this CDR3, likely reflecting a read error. The chain uses TRBV20-1 and TRBJ1-4; 8 positions agree with TRBD1. The junction had 8 bases not matched to a gene; V was cut back by 0 bases and J by 5 bases. This CDR3 has 16 amino acids. Looked up from germline, CDR1 is DFQATT and CDR2 is SNEGSKA (reference sequence). This CDR3 reads CSARDRQGSQNEKLFY. Here the CDR3 DNA reads TGCAGTGCTAGAGATCGACAGGGGTCACAGAATGAAAAACTGTTTTAT.

This clonotype was seen at least ten times. The chain carries TRBV6-2 or TRBV6-3 and TRBJ1-1; maybe TRBD1 (6 bases). The CDR3 runs to 11 residues. Germline V CDR1 and CDR2: MNHEY, SVGEGT. Trimming left V 6 bases short and J 7 bases short, with 9 bases between. CDR3 DNA: TGTGCCAGCAGGAAGACAGGTGAAGCTTTCTTT. This codes for CASRKTGEAFF.

This clonotype was counted a few times. This rearrangement joins TRBV5-6 to TRBJ2-5, with D perhaps assigned TRBD1 or TRBD2 (5 bases each). The V end was cut by 4 bases, the J end by 7 bases, with 17 bases between. The germline V gene encodes CDR1 SGHDT and CDR2 YYEEEE. The CDR3 sequence is 14 residues long. CDR3 in amino acids: CASSHGVVRGTQYF. CDR3 DNA sequence: TGTGCCAGCAGCCACGGGGTGGTGAGGGGGACCCAGTACTTC.

This clonotype was picked up many times. V is TRBV29-1 and J is TRBJ2-7; 12 nucleotides align to TRBD1. The germline CDR1 and CDR2 sequences are SQVTM and ANQGSEA. This CDR3 contains 15 residues. V lost 6 bases and J lost 4; bases outside the gene matches: 10. In DNA form, the CDR3 reads TGCAGCGTGGCTCCGGGACAGGGGGCCGGTTACGAGCAGTACTTC. Protein product: CSVAPGQGAGYEQYF.

This clonotype came up many times. The V gene is TRBV7-6, the J gene TRBJ1-4; D possibly corresponds to TRBD1 (5 bases). Germline assignment: CDR1 SGHVS and CDR2 FNYEAQ. Trimming stripped 4 bases from V and 4 bases from J, with 7 bases between. This CDR3 spans 13 amino acids. The DNA for the CDR3 is TGTGCCAGCAGCTATGGGGGTAATGAAAAACTGTTTTTT. Residues: CASSYGGNEKLFF.

There are many counts of this clonotype. The rearrangement joins TRBV19 to TRBJ2-7; possible D gene TRBD2, 6 bases. Germline V gene sequence: CDR1 LNHDA, CDR2 SQIVND (reference sequence). V lost 2 bases, J lost 3 bases, and 17 bases lay in between. The CDR3 extends over 16 amino acids. The CDR3: CASSIFIGQRVYEQYF. The CDR3, as DNA: TGTGCCAGTAGTATATTCATCGGGCAGCGGGTCTACGAGCAGTACTTC.

A note on this clonotype: A much larger clone lies a single base off, so this may be a read error. The V call is TRBV6-5, the J call TRBJ2-5; D not resolved. V was cut by 5 bases and J by 4 bases, with 14 bases left in between. The CDR3 runs to 14 residues. CDR1 and CDR2 (germline): MNHEY, SVGAGI. The CDR3 bases are TGTGCCAGCAGTATCCTAGGCGGCCGAGAGACCCAGTACTTC. Translating it yields CASSILGGRETQYF.

This clonotype was seen ten or more times. This sequence joins TRBV29-1 and TRBJ2-5; D call uncertain. This CDR3 contains 12 residues. The germline V gene has CDR1 SQVTM and CDR2 ANQGSEA. V was trimmed by 6 bases and J by 0 bases, leaving 8 bases between them. The CDR3 bases are TGCAGCGTCCCTAAAAACCAAGAGACCCAGTACTTC. Its protein is CSVPKNQETQYF.

This clonotype was seen at least ten times. The V gene is TRBV27, the J gene TRBJ1-6; D ambiguous. This CDR3 has 15 residues. V was pared by 4 bases and J by 1 base, with 8 bases between. Germline CDR1 reads MNHEY; CDR2 reads SMNVEV (reference sequence). CDR3 in amino acids: CASSYQASYNSPLHF. The CDR3 coding sequence is TGTGCCAGCAGTTATCAGGCGTCCTATAATTCACCCCTCCACTTT.

In its sample, this clonotype was seen a few times. This chain uses TRBV2 with TRBJ2-7; tentatively, D is TRBD1 or TRBD2 (5 bases each). Trimming pared 6 bases from V and 4 bases from J, leaving 19 bases between. Germline loops: CDR1 SNHLY, CDR2 FYNNEI. CDR3 length equals 15 residues. CDR3 DNA sequence: TGTGCCAGCAGCCCTATGACACGGGACCTATACGAGCAGTACTTC. This gives the protein CASSPMTRDLYEQYF.

This clonotype has a handful of counts. The chain has TRBV7-8 and TRBJ2-5; 7 nucleotides match TRBD1. Losses at the gene ends were 3 bases for V and 4 bases for J; bases not matched to a gene: 17. The CDR3 totals 18 residues. CDR1 and CDR2 (germline): SGHVS, FQNEAQ. The CDR3 spells CASSFNYAAGGSGETQYF. CDR3 DNA: TGTGCCAGCAGCTTTAATTATGCGGCAGGGGGTTCTGGAGAGACCCAGTACTTC.